These 2 T cell receptor beta chains share one sample of origin, sequenced in a study of cytomegalovirus exposure and HLA in healthy donors. The PCR had 60 Vbeta and 13 Jbeta primers. The protocol was immunoSEQ multiplex PCR, while the TCRdb copy is restricted to in-frame clones and leaves out a portion. The profile shows about 160,000 clones, about 80% of them singletons. Material: PBMCs. These receptors all stem from a female donor in good health and CMV-seronegative.

This clone occurred a few times. The rearrangement joins TRBV6-1 to TRBJ2-1; no clear D. Germline loops: CDR1 MNHNS, CDR2 SASEGT. This CDR3 region has 13 residues. V was pared by 10 bases and J by 7 bases, with 17 bases between. The CDR3 sequence is CATRSSGNNEQFF. The CDR3 coding sequence is TGTGCCACCCGGAGCTCCGGTAATAATGAGCAGTTCTTC.

V gene TRBV7-3 combines with J gene TRBJ2-1, with a weak D call TRBD1 (6 bases). The germline gives CDR1 SGHTA, CDR2 FQGTGA. CDR3 length: 16 amino acids. V was shortened by 1 base and J by 4 bases, with 14 bases between the two germline ends. The CDR3 is CASSLNGGTSYNEQFF. The CDR3 nucleotides are TGTGCCAGCAGCTTAAATGGTGGGACATCTTACAATGAGCAGTTCTTC.